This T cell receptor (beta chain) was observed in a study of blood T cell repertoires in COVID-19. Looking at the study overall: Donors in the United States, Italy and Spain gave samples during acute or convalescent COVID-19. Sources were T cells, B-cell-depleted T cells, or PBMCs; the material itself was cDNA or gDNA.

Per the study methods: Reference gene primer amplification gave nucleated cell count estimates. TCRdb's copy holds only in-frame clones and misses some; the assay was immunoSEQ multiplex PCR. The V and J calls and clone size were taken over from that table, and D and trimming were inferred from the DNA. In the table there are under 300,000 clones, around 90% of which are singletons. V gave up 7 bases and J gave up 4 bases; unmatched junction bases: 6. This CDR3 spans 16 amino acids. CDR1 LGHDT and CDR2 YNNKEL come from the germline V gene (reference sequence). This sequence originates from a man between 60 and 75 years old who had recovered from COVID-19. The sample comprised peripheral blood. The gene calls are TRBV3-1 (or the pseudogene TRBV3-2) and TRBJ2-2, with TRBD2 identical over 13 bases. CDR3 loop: CASIPRLAGGTGELFF. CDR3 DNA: TGTGCCAGCATTCCAAGACTAGCGGGGGGCACCGGGGAGCTGTTTTTT.